The next 8 T cell receptor beta chains were all read from a single sample in a study of cytomegalovirus exposure and HLA in healthy donors. PCR amplification relied on 60 Vbeta primers (plus 13 Jbeta primers). TCRdb's table, derived via immunoSEQ multiplex PCR, lists solely in-frame clones and lacks some. The sample includes about 260,000 clones, about 66% of them seen just once. Sequenced input: PBMCs. The receptors stem from a female donor in good health and CMV-seronegative.

This clone was counted between two and nine times. The chain is built from TRBV10-1 and TRBJ2-4; the D gene is possibly TRBD1 (6 bases). CDR3 length: 16 amino acids. V was pared by 7 bases and J by 2 bases, with 18 bases between. Germline CDR1 reads WNHNN; CDR2 reads SYGVQD (reference sequence). CDR3 coding DNA: TGCGCCAGCACCCCCAGGGACACGGATCCCAAAAACATTCAGTACTTC. This gives the protein CASTPRDTDPKNIQYF.

This clone came up a few times. The chain uses TRBV6-1 and TRBJ1-5; the D is unclear. This CDR3 comprises 14 residues. Germline loops: CDR1 MNHNS, CDR2 SASEGT. Trimming left V 4 bases short and J 2 bases short, with 9 bases between. Here the CDR3 reads CASSVEAGNQPQHF. For the CDR3, the DNA is TGTGCCAGCAGTGTGGAGGCGGGCAATCAGCCCCAGCATTTT.

For this clone: Other nucleotide sequences from this sample produce the same CDR3. The CDR3 region is CATSRSGSSYEQYF. The CDR3 bases are TGTGCCACCAGCAGATCAGGTTCCTCCTACGAGCAGTACTTC. V is TRBV15 and J is TRBJ2-7; D remains ambiguous. CDR3 length: 14 amino acids. V was pared by 2 bases and J by 0 bases, with 8 bases between. CDR1 is LNHNV, CDR2 YYDKDF, per germline (reference sequence).

The chain joins TRBV27 to TRBJ1-1; a weak D match, TRBD1 (5 bases). Germline CDR1 is MNHEY and CDR2 is SMNVEV (reference sequence). This CDR3 spans 14 amino acids. Trimming took off 2 bases at V and 8 bases at J, with 15 bases between the two ends. The CDR3 DNA follows: TGTGCCAGCAGTTTAAACGTCGGGGGACCCGAAGCTTTCTTT. Translation gives CASSLNVGGPEAFF.

The genes are TRBV19 and TRBJ2-2, with D possibly being TRBD1 (5 bases). Germline V gene data show CDR1 as LNHDA and CDR2 as SQIVND (reference sequence). The ends were cut back, 1 base at V and 2 bases at J, with 8 bases in the middle. The CDR3 runs 15 residues. The CDR3 region is CASSIVDSNTGELFF. DNA of the CDR3: TGTGCCAGTAGTATAGTTGACAGTAACACCGGGGAGCTGTTTTTT. The whole variable domain, remainder taken from reference TRBV19 and TRBJ2-2, is DGGITQSPKYLFRKEGQNVTLSCEQNLNHDAMYWYRQDPGQGLRLIYYSQIVNDFQKGDIAEGYSVSREKKESFPLTVTSAQKNPTAFYLCASSIVDSNTGELFFGEGSRLTVL.

The gene calls are TRBV6-1 and TRBJ1-1, with a weak D call TRBD1 (6 bases). The CDR3 is 15 amino acids. Between the trimmed V and J ends, which lost 2 bases and 4 bases, there was a span of 14 bases. Germline loops: CDR1 MNHNS, CDR2 SASEGT. DNA of the CDR3: TGTGCCAGCAGTGAATCTCAGGGGTTCGGCACTGAAGCTTTCTTT. It is translated as CASSESQGFGTEAFF.

The J gene is TRBJ2-7, the V gene TRBV9; D call uncertain. The CDR3 runs 16 residues. Germline V gives CDR1 SGDLS, CDR2 YYNGEE. The V gene lost 2 bases and the J gene lost 0 bases, with 15 bases spanning the gap. The DNA for the CDR3 is TGTGCCAGCAGCGTGGCCGCGGCCCCGAGCTCCTACGAGCAGTACTTC. This encodes CASSVAAAPSSYEQYF.

V and J are TRBV4-1 and TRBJ2-1; 11 nucleotides line up with TRBD1. The CDR3 spans 17 residues. V shed 0 bases and J 3 bases; nucleotides not matched to a gene: 4. Germline V lookup: CDR1 MGHRA, CDR2 YSYEKL. The CDR3 here is CASSQDRTGGVYNEQFF. CDR3 DNA: TGCGCCAGCAGCCAAGACAGGACAGGGGGCGTCTACAATGAGCAGTTCTTC.